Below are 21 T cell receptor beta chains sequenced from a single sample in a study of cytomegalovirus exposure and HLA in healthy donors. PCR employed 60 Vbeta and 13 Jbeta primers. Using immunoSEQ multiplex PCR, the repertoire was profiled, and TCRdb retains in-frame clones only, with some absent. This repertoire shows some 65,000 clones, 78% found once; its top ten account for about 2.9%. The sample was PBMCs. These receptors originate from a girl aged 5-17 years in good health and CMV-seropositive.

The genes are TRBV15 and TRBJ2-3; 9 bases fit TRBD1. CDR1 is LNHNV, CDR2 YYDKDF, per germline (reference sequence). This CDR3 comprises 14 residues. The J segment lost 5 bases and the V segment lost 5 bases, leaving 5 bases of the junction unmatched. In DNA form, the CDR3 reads TGTGCCACCAGCCAGGGACAGGGAAAAGATACGCAGTATTTT. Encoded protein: CATSQGQGKDTQYF.

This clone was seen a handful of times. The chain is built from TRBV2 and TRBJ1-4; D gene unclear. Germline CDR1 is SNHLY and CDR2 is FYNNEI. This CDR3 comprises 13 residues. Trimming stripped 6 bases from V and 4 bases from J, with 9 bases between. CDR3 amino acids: CASSPMSNEKLFF. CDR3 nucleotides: TGTGCCAGCAGCCCCATGAGTAATGAAAAACTGTTTTTT.

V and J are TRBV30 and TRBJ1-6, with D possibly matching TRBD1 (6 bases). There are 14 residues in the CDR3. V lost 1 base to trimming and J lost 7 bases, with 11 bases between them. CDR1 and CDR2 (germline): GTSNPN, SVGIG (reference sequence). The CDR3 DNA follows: TGTGCCTGGAGTGGTCAGGGGCGAAATTCACCCCTCCACTTT. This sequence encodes CAWSGQGRNSPLHF.

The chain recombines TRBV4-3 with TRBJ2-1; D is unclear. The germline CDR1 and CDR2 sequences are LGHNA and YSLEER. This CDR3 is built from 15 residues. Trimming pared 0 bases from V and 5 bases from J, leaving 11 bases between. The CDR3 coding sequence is TGCGCCAGCAGCCAAGAGCGGTCGGCGGACAATGAGCAGTTCTTC. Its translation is CASSQERSADNEQFF.

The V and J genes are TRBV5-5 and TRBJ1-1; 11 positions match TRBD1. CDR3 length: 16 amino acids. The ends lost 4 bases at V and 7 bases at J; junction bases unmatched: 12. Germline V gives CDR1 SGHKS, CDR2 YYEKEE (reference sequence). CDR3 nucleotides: TGTGCCAGCAGCCTGCGAGGACAGGGGGCGAGGGGTGAAGCTTTCTTT. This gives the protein CASSLRGQGARGEAFF.

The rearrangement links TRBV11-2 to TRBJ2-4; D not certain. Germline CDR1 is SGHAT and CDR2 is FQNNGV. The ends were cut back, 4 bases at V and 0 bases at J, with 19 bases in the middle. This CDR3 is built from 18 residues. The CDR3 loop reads CASSSGFRTVLAKNIQYF. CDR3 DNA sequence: TGTGCCAGCAGCTCAGGATTTCGTACAGTATTAGCCAAAAACATTCAGTACTTC.

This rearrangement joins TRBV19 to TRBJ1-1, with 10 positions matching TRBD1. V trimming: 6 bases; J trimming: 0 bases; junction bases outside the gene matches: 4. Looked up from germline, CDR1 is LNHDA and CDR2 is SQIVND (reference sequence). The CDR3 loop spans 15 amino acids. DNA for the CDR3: TGTGCCAGTAGATCCGGGACAGGGGTGAACACTGAAGCTTTCTTT. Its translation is CASRSGTGVNTEAFF.

The CDR3 DNA reads as TGTGCCATCAGGGGAGGCAACGTCCTGACTTTC. Its protein product is CAIRGGNVLTF. This rearrangement joins TRBV6-1 to TRBJ2-6; D is tentatively TRBD1 or TRBD2 (6 bases each). This CDR3 region has 11 residues. Germline CDR1 reads MNHNS; CDR2 reads SASEGT. Trimming stripped 10 bases from V and 9 bases from J, with 10 bases between.

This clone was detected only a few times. CDR3 in amino acids: CASSESLLADTDTQYF. The CDR3 nucleotides read TGCGCCAGCAGTGAGTCCTTACTAGCGGATACAGATACGCAGTATTTT. The chain is built from TRBV10-2 and TRBJ2-3; 8 nucleotides line up with TRBD2. This CDR3 contains 16 residues. V lost 0 bases, J lost 3 bases, and 5 bases stayed unmatched. The germline V gene has CDR1 WSHSY and CDR2 SAAADI.

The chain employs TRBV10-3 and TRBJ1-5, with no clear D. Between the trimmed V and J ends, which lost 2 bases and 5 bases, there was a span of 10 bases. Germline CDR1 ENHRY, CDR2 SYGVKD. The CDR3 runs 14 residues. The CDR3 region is CAISEALAHQPQHF. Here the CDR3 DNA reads TGTGCCATCAGTGAGGCCCTAGCCCATCAGCCCCAGCATTTT.

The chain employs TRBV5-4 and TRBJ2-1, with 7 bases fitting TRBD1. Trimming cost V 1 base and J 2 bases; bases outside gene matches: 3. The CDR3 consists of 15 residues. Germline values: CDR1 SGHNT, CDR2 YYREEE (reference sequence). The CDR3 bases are TGTGCCAGCAGCTTGATGACAGGGACCTACAATGAGCAGTTCTTC. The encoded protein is CASSLMTGTYNEQFF.

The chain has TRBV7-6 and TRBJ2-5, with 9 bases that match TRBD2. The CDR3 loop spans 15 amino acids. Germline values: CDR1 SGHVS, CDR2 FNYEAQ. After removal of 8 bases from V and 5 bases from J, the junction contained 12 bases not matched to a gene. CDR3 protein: CASSRGGLGAETQYF. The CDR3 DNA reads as TGTGCCAGCTCGCGGGGGGGCCTAGGAGCGGAGACCCAGTACTTC.

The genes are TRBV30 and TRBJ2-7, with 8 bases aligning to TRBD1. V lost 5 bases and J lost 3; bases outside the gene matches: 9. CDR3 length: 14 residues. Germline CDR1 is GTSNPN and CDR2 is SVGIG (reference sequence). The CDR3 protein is CAWARDRGNYEQYF. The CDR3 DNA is TGTGCCTGGGCAAGAGACAGGGGTAACTACGAGCAGTACTTC.

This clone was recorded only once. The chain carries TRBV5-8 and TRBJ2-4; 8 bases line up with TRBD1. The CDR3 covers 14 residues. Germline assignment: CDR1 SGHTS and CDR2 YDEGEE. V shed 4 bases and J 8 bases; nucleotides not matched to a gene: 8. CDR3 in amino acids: CASSADRGWDIQYF. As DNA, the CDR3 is TGTGCCAGCAGCGCCGACAGGGGCTGGGACATTCAGTACTTC.

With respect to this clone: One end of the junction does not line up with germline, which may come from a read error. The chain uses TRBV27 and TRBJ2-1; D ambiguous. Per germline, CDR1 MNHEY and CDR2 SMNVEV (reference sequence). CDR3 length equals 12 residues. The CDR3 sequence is CASSWSRALQVF. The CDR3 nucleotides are TGTGCCAGCAGTTGGTCCCGAGCCTTGCAAGTCTTC.

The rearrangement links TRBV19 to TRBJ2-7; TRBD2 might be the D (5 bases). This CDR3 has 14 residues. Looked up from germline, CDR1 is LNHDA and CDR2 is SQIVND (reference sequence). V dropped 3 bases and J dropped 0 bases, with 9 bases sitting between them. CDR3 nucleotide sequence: TGTGCCAGTAGTATGGCGGGTGGCTCCTACGAGCAGTACTTC. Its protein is CASSMAGGSYEQYF.

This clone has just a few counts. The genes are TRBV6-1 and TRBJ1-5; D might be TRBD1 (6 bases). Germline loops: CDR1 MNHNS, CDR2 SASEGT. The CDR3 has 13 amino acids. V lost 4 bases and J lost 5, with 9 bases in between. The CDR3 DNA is TGTGCCAGCAGTGGAACAGGGTATCAGCCCCAGCATTTT. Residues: CASSGTGYQPQHF.

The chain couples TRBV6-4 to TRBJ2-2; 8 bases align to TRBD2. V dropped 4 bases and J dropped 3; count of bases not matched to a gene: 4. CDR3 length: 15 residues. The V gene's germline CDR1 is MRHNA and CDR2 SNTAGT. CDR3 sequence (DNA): TGTGCCAGCAGTGGCGGTAGCGGGGACACCGGGGAGCTGTTTTTT. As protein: CASSGGSGDTGELFF.

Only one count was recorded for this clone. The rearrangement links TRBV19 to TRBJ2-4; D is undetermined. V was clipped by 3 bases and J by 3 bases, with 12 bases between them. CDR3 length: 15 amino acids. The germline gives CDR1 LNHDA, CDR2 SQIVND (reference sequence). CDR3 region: CASSIIWANKNIQYF. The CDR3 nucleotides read TGTGCCAGTAGTATTATATGGGCCAACAAAAACATTCAGTACTTC.

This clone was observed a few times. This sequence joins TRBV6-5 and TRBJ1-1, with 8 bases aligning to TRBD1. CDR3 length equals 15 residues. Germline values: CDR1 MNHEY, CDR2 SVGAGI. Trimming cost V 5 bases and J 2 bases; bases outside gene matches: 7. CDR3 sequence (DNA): TGTGCCAGCAGTCTCAGGACAGGGTTTAACACTGAAGCTTTCTTT. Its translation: CASSLRTGFNTEAFF.

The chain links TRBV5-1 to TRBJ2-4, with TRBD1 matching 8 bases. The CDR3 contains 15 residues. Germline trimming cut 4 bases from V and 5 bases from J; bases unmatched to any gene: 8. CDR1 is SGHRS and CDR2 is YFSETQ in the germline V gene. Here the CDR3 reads CASSGDRTGQNIQYF. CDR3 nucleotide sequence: TGCGCCAGCAGCGGGGATCGGACAGGGCAAAACATTCAGTACTTC.